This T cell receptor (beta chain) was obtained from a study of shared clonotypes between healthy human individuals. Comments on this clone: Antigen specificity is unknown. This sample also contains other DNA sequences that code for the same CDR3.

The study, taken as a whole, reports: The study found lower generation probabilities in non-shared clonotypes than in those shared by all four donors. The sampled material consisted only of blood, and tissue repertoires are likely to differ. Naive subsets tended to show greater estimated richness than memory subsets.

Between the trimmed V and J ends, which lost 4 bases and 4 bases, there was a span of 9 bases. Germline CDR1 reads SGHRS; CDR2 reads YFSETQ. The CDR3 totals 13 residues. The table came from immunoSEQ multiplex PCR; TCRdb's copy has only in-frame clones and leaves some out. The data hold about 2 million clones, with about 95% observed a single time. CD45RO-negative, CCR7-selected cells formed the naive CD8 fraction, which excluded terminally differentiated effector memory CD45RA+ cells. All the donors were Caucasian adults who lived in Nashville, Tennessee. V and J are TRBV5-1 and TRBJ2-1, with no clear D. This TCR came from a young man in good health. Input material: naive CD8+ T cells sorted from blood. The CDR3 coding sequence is TGCGCCAGCAGCCTTTCCAGTTACAATGAGCAGTTCTTC. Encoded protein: CASSLSSYNEQFF.